This T cell receptor (beta chain) is from a study of blood T cells in healthy people across ages. This CDR3 is 16 amino acids long. Trimming at V came to 4 bases and at J to 4 bases, leaving 6 bases not matched to a gene. The germline gives CDR1 SGHRS, CDR2 YFSETQ. PCR was performed a second time for 7 to 11 cycles using a sample-barcoded 5' primer and a J-beta primer mix. MiXCR, run by TCRdb on the 5' RACE reads, gives a single entry per CDR3 protein. The profile shows 600,000 to 900,000 distinct CDR3 sequences, approximately 24% of them singletons. This clonotype has more than one count but fewer than ten. Another study also made use of these data, one on T cells of mothers and their children. As reported in that work: Over 8 million TCR beta CDR3 reads were obtained from each mother, and approximately 3 million from each child. Slightly higher but non-significant overlap marked related mother-child pairs versus unrelated pairs.

This receptor was identified in a boy between 10 and 17 years old in good health. The sample was blood. This chain uses TRBV5-1 with TRBJ2-3, with 13 positions matching TRBD2. Here the CDR3 reads CASSLGLAGWADTQYF. In nucleotides, the CDR3 is TGCGCCAGCAGCCTGGGACTAGCGGGGTGGGCAGATACGCAGTATTTT. The full variable domain, its missing parts supplied by reference TRBV5-1 and TRBJ2-3, is KAGVTQTPRYLIKTRGQQVTLSCSPISGHRSVSWYQQTPGQGLQFLFEYFSETQRNKGNFPGRFSGRQFSNSRSEMNVSTLELGDSALYLCASSLGLAGWADTQYFGPGTRLTVL.